The 25 T cell receptor beta chains reported below all come from one sample, sequenced in a study of T cells in Graves' hyperthyroidism and ophthalmopathy. The CDR3 regions of TCR beta were amplified from RNA transcripts. Carried out on the TCR CDR3, a first-round RT-PCR used the HTBI primer set. Each CDR3 protein is one row after TCRdb ran MiXCR on the multiplex PCR reads. The sample lists hundreds of thousands of distinct CDR3 sequences, about a third seen once, with less than 35% in the top ten. The sample consisted of blood. These receptors all stem from a woman aged 40 to 50 with Graves' hyperthyroidism.

In its sample, this clonotype was seen a few times. The genes are TRBV6-5 and TRBJ1-6; no clear D. Looked up from germline, CDR1 is MNHEY and CDR2 is SVGAGI. The ends were cut back, 4 bases at V and 8 bases at J, with 12 bases in the middle. CDR3 length equals 14 residues. The CDR3 DNA reads as TGTGCCAGCAGTTCGGGAGAAAGGCATTCACCCCTCCACTTT. The encoded protein is CASSSGERHSPLHF.

The CDR3 here is CATSEWGEGDTQYF. DNA of the CDR3: TGTGCCACCAGTGAATGGGGGGAGGGAGATACGCAGTATTTT. The chain uses TRBV24-1 and TRBJ2-3, with 7 bases matching TRBD2. CDR1 is KGHDR, CDR2 SFDVKD, per germline. This CDR3 is 14 amino acids long. V shed 4 bases and J 5 bases; nucleotides not matched to a gene: 5.

This clonotype came up a few times. The genes are TRBV4-3 and TRBJ2-7; D may correspond to TRBD1 or TRBD2 (5 bases each). Per the germline V gene, CDR1 is LGHNA and CDR2 is YSLEER. V was pared by 6 bases and J by 4 bases, with 16 bases between. The CDR3 is made up of 14 amino acids. The CDR3 DNA follows: TGCGCCAGCAGTTCCGGGACCCGAATTTACGAGCAGTACTTC. Amino acids: CASSSGTRIYEQYF.

V usage is TRBV6-1 and J usage is TRBJ1-4, with 8 bases fitting TRBD1. Unmatched junction bases numbered 6, after V lost 0 bases and J lost 6 bases. CDR1 is MNHNS, CDR2 SASEGT, per germline. This CDR3 has 16 residues. CDR3 loop: CASSEAPRTGYEKLFF. In DNA form, the CDR3 reads TGTGCCAGCAGTGAAGCGCCTCGGACAGGGTATGAAAAACTGTTTTTT.

This clonotype has at least ten counts. V usage is TRBV7-8 and J usage is TRBJ1-5, with 9 bases lining up with TRBD1. Germline values: CDR1 SGHVS, CDR2 FQNEAQ. V was clipped by 5 bases and J by 2 bases; unmatched bases: 7. CDR3 length equals 16 residues. In DNA, the CDR3 is TGTGCCAGCAGCCTCGGGACAGGGATGGGCAATCAGCCCCAGCATTTT. This sequence encodes CASSLGTGMGNQPQHF.

This clonotype was seen only a few times. The chain links TRBV7-2 to TRBJ1-1; a weak D match, TRBD1 (5 bases). The V end lost 1 base, the J end lost 6 bases, and 18 bases lay between the germline ends. CDR1 and CDR2 from the germline V gene are SGHTA and FQGNSA. The length of the CDR3 is 16 residues. The DNA for the CDR3 is TGTGCCAGCAGCTTAGTGGGGGGTCGTCTGAAGGCTGAAGCTTTCTTT. This gives the protein CASSLVGGRLKAEAFF.

This clonotype showed up just a few times. The chain links TRBV7-2 to TRBJ2-5; 8 bases fit TRBD2. V lost 5 bases, J lost 7 bases, and 21 bases stayed unmatched. The CDR3 is made up of 18 amino acids. CDR1 SGHTA and CDR2 FQGNSA come from the germline V gene. Here the CDR3 reads CASSLLYMIAGRRGTQYF. For the CDR3, the DNA is TGTGCCAGCAGCCTCCTCTATATGATAGCGGGGCGCCGGGGGACCCAGTACTTC. Combining the CDR3 with reference TRBV7-2 and TRBJ2-5 gives the whole variable domain GAGVSQSPSNKVTEKGKDVELRCDPISGHTALYWYRQSLGQGLEFLIYFQGNSAPDKSGLPSDRFSAERTGGSVSTLTIQRTQQEDSAVYLCASSLLYMIAGRRGTQYFGPGTRLLVL.

The V call is TRBV28, the J call TRBJ2-5; D is unclear. The CDR3 contains 15 residues. V gave up 11 bases and J gave up 2 bases, with 21 bases separating them. The V gene's germline CDR1 is MDHEN and CDR2 SYDVKM. The chain's CDR3 is CACQQAYSRQETQYF. CDR3 nucleotide sequence: TGTGCCTGCCAACAAGCCTACTCGAGACAAGAGACCCAGTACTTC.

This clonotype has ten or more counts. The V gene is TRBV5-1, the J gene TRBJ2-7, with TRBD1 identical over 9 bases. There are 14 residues in the CDR3. V was clipped by 4 bases and J by 6 bases; unmatched bases: 8. The germline V gene has CDR1 SGHRS and CDR2 YFSETQ. CDR3 region: CASSTRDRVAEQYF. CDR3 bases: TGCGCCAGCAGCACCAGGGACAGGGTCGCCGAGCAGTACTTC. Full variable domain (remainder filled in from reference TRBV5-1 and TRBJ2-7): KAGVTQTPRYLIKTRGQQVTLSCSPISGHRSVSWYQQTPGQGLQFLFEYFSETQRNKGNFPGRFSGRQFSNSRSEMNVSTLELGDSALYLCASSTRDRVAEQYFGPGTRLTVT.

This clonotype was picked up a small number of times. This sequence joins TRBV6-5 and TRBJ1-6, with D possibly being TRBD1 (5 bases). The CDR3 consists of 16 residues. The germline V gene has CDR1 MNHEY and CDR2 SVGAGI. Trimming shortened V by 6 bases and J by 0 bases, and 12 bases separated the two germline ends. The CDR3 is CASRSGSSSYNSPLHF. In nucleotides, the CDR3 is TGTGCCAGCAGATCAGGGTCTAGCTCCTATAATTCACCCCTCCACTTT.

As regards this clonotype: Possible read error: a much larger clone is one base away. The rearrangement joins TRBV11-2 to TRBJ1-3, with a possible D match to TRBD1 (5 bases). The CDR3 runs to 12 residues. CDR1 and CDR2 from the germline V gene are SGHAT and FQNNGV. CDR3 nucleotide sequence: TGTGCCACCCTCGGGACTGGAAACACCACATATTTT. It codes for CATLGTGNTTYF.

The chain carries TRBV6-2 or TRBV6-3 and TRBJ2-6; possible D gene TRBD1, 5 bases. Trimming removed 5 bases at V and 2 bases at J, with 13 bases between. Germline values: CDR1 MNHEY, CDR2 SVGEGT. The CDR3 contains 16 residues. CDR3 DNA: TGTGCCAGCAGTCCCCGAGGCAGGGCTGGGGCCAACGTCCTGACTTTC. This gives the protein CASSPRGRAGANVLTF.

This chain links TRBV7-2 with TRBJ1-2; the D is unclear. This CDR3 region has 16 residues. The V and J ends lost 1 base and 0 bases respectively, with 12 bases between them. Germline loops: CDR1 SGHTA, CDR2 FQGNSA. In nucleotides, the CDR3 is TGTGCCAGCAGCTTAGATCTCTGGGATTCTAACTATGGCTACACCTTC. Its protein is CASSLDLWDSNYGYTF.

Ten or more counts support this clonotype. The rearrangement uses TRBV10-3 and TRBJ2-5, with D maybe TRBD2 (5 bases). The CDR3 length is 12 residues. From germline, CDR1 is ENHRY and CDR2 SYGVKD. Trimming stripped 11 bases from V and 2 bases from J, with 12 bases between. CDR3 amino acids: CAAGVGQETQYF. The DNA of the CDR3 is TGTGCCGCCGGGGTAGGGCAAGAGACCCAGTACTTC.

J is TRBJ1-6 and V is TRBV7-8; tentative D call: TRBD1 (5 bases). The CDR3 spans 14 residues. Trimming cost V 2 bases and J 7 bases, with 9 bases left between them. Germline V gene lookup returns CDR1 SGHVS and CDR2 FQNEAQ. CDR3 loop: CASSLNRKNSPLHF. The CDR3 region has the DNA TGTGCCAGCAGCTTAAACAGGAAAAATTCACCCCTCCACTTT.

This clonotype has at least ten counts. This chain uses TRBV10-3 with TRBJ1-1; no reliable D call. This CDR3 region has 13 residues. V was pared by 10 bases and J by 6 bases, with 18 bases between. From germline, CDR1 is ENHRY and CDR2 SYGVKD. CDR3 in DNA: TGTGCCACCCACCCAGCCCAGCGGGCTGAAGCTTTCTTT. Its protein product is CATHPAQRAEAFF.

This clonotype appeared many times. One junction end does not reproduce the germline sequence, and a read error may be involved. This chain joins TRBV2 and TRBJ1-1; possibly TRBD1 for D (5 bases). Germline V CDR1 and CDR2: SNHLY, FYNNEI. The CDR3 loop spans 14 amino acids. The CDR3 spells CASSEGDSTLYAFF. CDR3 bases: TGTGCCAGCAGCGAAGGGGACTCCACCCTTTATGCTTTCTTT.

The rearrangement uses TRBV20-1 and TRBJ1-4; 7 bases fit TRBD1. CDR3 length equals 13 residues. Germline V gives CDR1 DFQATT, CDR2 SNEGSKA (reference sequence). With V trimmed by 6 bases and J by 8 bases, 9 bases remained unmatched. CDR3 in amino acids: CSALDRDGEKLFF. The CDR3 region has the DNA TGCAGTGCCCTAGACAGGGATGGGGAAAAACTGTTTTTT.

This clonotype was detected only a few times. The rearrangement uses TRBV19 and TRBJ1-1, with D uncertain. Germline lookup yields CDR1 LNHDA and CDR2 SQIVND (reference sequence). Trimming took 1 base from V and 8 from J, leaving 11 bases between them. This CDR3 spans 13 amino acids. CDR3 in amino acids: CASSIGERREAFF. As DNA, the CDR3 is TGTGCCAGTAGTATAGGCGAAAGGAGGGAAGCTTTCTTT.

This clonotype showed up just a few times. The rearrangement uses TRBV10-3 and TRBJ1-5; D remains ambiguous. Germline V lookup: CDR1 ENHRY, CDR2 SYGVKD. Trimming removed 11 bases at V and 4 bases at J, with 15 bases between. CDR3 length: 13 residues. For the CDR3, the DNA is TGTGCCTGGAGTGAGGCTTCAAATCAGCCCCAGCATTTT. Its protein is CAWSEASNQPQHF.

The genes are TRBV6-6 and TRBJ1-5, with 7 bases matching TRBD1. The CDR3 sequence is 14 residues long. Per the germline V gene, CDR1 is MNHNY and CDR2 is SVGAGI (reference sequence). With 10 bases clipped from V and 2 bases from J, the junction kept 8 bases outside the gene matches. This CDR3 reads CATTTGSGNQPQHF. As DNA, the CDR3 is TGTGCCACCACGACAGGGTCCGGCAATCAGCCCCAGCATTTT.

The chain uses TRBV6-5 and TRBJ2-2; 8 bases are a match to TRBD1. Trimming took 6 bases from V and 4 from J; bases not matched to a gene: 7. This CDR3 comprises 15 residues. The germline V gene encodes CDR1 MNHEY and CDR2 SVGAGI. The CDR3 is CASSMGTGGTGELFF. Here the CDR3 DNA reads TGTGCCAGCAGCATGGGAACAGGGGGCACCGGGGAGCTGTTTTTT.

The genes are TRBV28 and TRBJ2-2, with 9 positions matching TRBD1. Per the germline V gene, CDR1 is MDHEN and CDR2 is SYDVKM. With 8 bases clipped from V and 5 bases from J, the junction kept 9 bases outside the gene matches. The CDR3 length is 15 residues. This chain's CDR3 is CASRTDRGETGELFF. CDR3 DNA: TGTGCCAGCCGTACGGACAGGGGAGAGACCGGGGAGCTGTTTTTT.

V usage is TRBV7-3 and J usage is TRBJ1-2; D is perhaps TRBD1 (5 bases). CDR3 length: 13 amino acids. Germline V lookup: CDR1 SGHTA, CDR2 FQGTGA. V lost 5 bases and J 6 bases, leaving 13 bases between the germline ends. The CDR3 spells CASSGRGRHGYTF. DNA of the CDR3: TGTGCCAGCAGCGGGCGGGGGAGACATGGCTACACCTTC.

Of note for this clonotype: The junction shows a germline mismatch at one end, possibly a read error. This chain links TRBV14 with TRBJ2-7, with D perhaps TRBD1 (5 bases). The CDR3 totals 12 residues. CDR1 SGHDN and CDR2 FVKESK come from the germline V gene. The CDR3 spells CASQGRAYEQYF. For the CDR3, the DNA is TGTGCCTCACAAGGCAGGGCCTACGAGCAGTACTTT.